This passage covers 3 T cell receptor beta chains from one sample sequenced in a study of T cell repertoires in cytomegalovirus infection. TCRdb re-derived calls from the reads in MiXCR, one entry per CDR3 protein. The sample carries 750,000 to 900,000 distinct CDR3 sequences, roughly 29% recorded once. Antigen specificity for these receptors is unknown. Sequences were derived from cultured CD8+ T cells from PBMCs, sampled from culture after CMV antigen stimulation. These receptors originate from a human donor in good health (CMV status not recorded). Some clones in this sample may be carry-over from other donors' samples.

This clonotype was seen more than once but under ten times. The chain carries TRBV27 and TRBJ1-5; D ambiguous. Looked up from germline, CDR1 is MNHEY and CDR2 is SMNVEV (reference sequence). This CDR3 region has 17 residues. Trimming pared 5 bases from V and 0 bases from J, leaving 17 bases between. The CDR3 DNA follows: TGTGCCAGCAGTCTCGGATCTACGGGCGATAGCAATCAGCCCCAGCATTTT. Translated, it gives CASSLGSTGDSNQPQHF.

This clonotype was detected a few times. This sequence joins TRBV7-6 and TRBJ1-2; 8 bases map to TRBD1. Germline-derived CDR1 and CDR2 are SGHVS and FNYEAQ. This CDR3 has 14 residues. After removal of 5 bases from V and 8 bases from J, the junction contained 10 bases not matched to a gene. The CDR3 reads CASSKDRGPSGYTF. The CDR3 DNA reads TGTGCCAGCAGCAAAGACAGGGGCCCTAGCGGCTACACCTTC.

This chain connects TRBV5-4 to TRBJ2-5, with D perhaps being TRBD1 or TRBD2 (6 bases each). Germline CDR1 SGHNT, CDR2 YYREEE (reference sequence). Trimming shortened V by 5 bases and J by 9 bases, and 17 bases separated the two germline ends. There are 13 residues in the CDR3. CDR3 sequence (DNA): TGTGCCAGCAGACCGGGGGTGGGGGCGGCCCAGTACTTC. It translates to CASRPGVGAAQYF.